A single sample is the source of the 25 T cell receptor beta chains below, sequenced in a study of chemoradiotherapy in HPV16-positive cancers. The table came from immunoSEQ multiplex PCR; TCRdb's copy has only in-frame clones and leaves some out. The sample includes tens of thousands of clones, approximately 90% of them seen just once. Sequenced material: blood, taken from a patient who underwent chemoradiotherapy. Receptors originate from a human donor with HPV-associated anogenital cancer.

The chain uses TRBV10-3 and TRBJ1-5; a weak D match, TRBD1 (6 bases). The CDR3 extends over 17 amino acids. CDR1 and CDR2 (germline): ENHRY, SYGVKD. Trimming removed 6 bases from V and 6 bases from J, with 24 bases in between. The DNA for the CDR3 is TGTGCCATCAGCGCAAGTCACGGGGGCGGCGGCAGTCAGCCCCAGCATTTT. It is translated as CAISASHGGGGSQPQHF.

The chain couples TRBV5-8 to TRBJ2-4, with D unresolved. V lost 2 bases, J lost 0 bases, and 12 bases lay in between. Germline values: CDR1 SGHTS, CDR2 YDEGEE. The CDR3 totals 16 residues. The CDR3 region is CASSLQTNLAKNIQYF. As DNA, the CDR3 is TGTGCCAGCAGCTTACAGACCAATCTAGCCAAAAACATTCAGTACTTC.

The chain joins TRBV10-1 to TRBJ2-2; D uncertain. V was shortened by 6 bases and J by 1 base, with 9 bases between the two germline ends. The CDR3 spans 14 residues. The germline gives CDR1 WNHNN, CDR2 SYGVQD (reference sequence). The CDR3 DNA sequence: TGCGCCAGCAGCTCCACTTTGAACACCGGGGAGCTGTTTTTT. Protein: CASSSTLNTGELFF.

The chain joins TRBV7-9 to TRBJ1-4; D is uncertain. Trimming removed 1 base from V and 7 bases from J, with 7 bases in between. The CDR3 loop spans 13 amino acids. The germline gives CDR1 SEHNR, CDR2 FQNEAQ (reference sequence). Here the CDR3 reads CASSLGAIEKLFF. In DNA form, the CDR3 reads TGTGCCAGCAGCTTAGGGGCGATTGAAAAACTGTTTTTT. Full variable domain (remainder filled in from reference TRBV7-9 and TRBJ1-4): DTGVSQNPRHKITKRGQNVTFRCDPISEHNRLYWYRQTLGQGPEFLTYFQNEAQLEKSRLLSDRFSAERPKGSFSTLEIQRTEQGDSAMYLCASSLGAIEKLFFGSGTQLSVL.

CDR3 amino acids: CSETGAYEQYF. The DNA of the CDR3 is TGCAGCGAGACAGGGGCCTACGAGCAGTACTTC. The rearrangement links TRBV29-1 to TRBJ2-7, with 8 nucleotides matching TRBD1. This CDR3 has 11 residues. The ends lost 7 bases at V and 2 bases at J; junction bases unmatched: 1. Germline assignment: CDR1 SQVTM and CDR2 ANQGSEA.

The chain joins TRBV7-8 to TRBJ1-4; possibly TRBD1 for D (6 bases). The CDR3 loop spans 14 amino acids. V lost 4 bases, J lost 8 bases, and 14 bases lay in between. Looked up from germline, CDR1 is SGHVS and CDR2 is FQNEAQ. The chain's CDR3 is CASSSPDSVEKLFF. The CDR3 region has the DNA TGTGCCAGCAGCTCCCCGGACAGTGTCGAAAAACTGTTTTTT.

This clone has more than one count but fewer than ten. CDR3 nucleotides: TGTGCCAGTAGTATTTCACTAAGCTACGAGCAGTACTTC. It specifies CASSISLSYEQYF. The V gene is TRBV19, the J gene TRBJ2-7; D gene uncertain. V dropped 3 bases and J dropped 3 bases, with 9 bases sitting between them. This CDR3 contains 13 residues. The germline V gene encodes CDR1 LNHDA and CDR2 SQIVND (reference sequence).

The V gene is TRBV6-4, the J gene TRBJ1-5; TRBD1 is a possible D gene (5 bases). Germline V CDR1 and CDR2: MRHNA, SNTAGT. V was pared by 4 bases and J by 7 bases, with 17 bases between. This CDR3 is built from 15 residues. The CDR3 loop reads CASSVTRRDGQPQHF. The CDR3, as DNA: TGTGCCAGCAGTGTCACCCGCAGGGATGGCCAGCCCCAGCATTTT.

A single count supports this clone. V is TRBV28 and J is TRBJ1-1; no reliable D call. The germline gives CDR1 MDHEN, CDR2 SYDVKM. The CDR3 runs 17 residues. V lost 8 bases and J 1 base, leaving 23 bases between the germline ends. The CDR3, as DNA: TGTGCCAGCCTCACCCCCTCTGCAGGCCAACGGAACACTGAAGCTTTCTTT. Protein: CASLTPSAGQRNTEAFF.

The gene calls are TRBV18 and TRBJ1-1; D perhaps matches TRBD1 (6 bases). The CDR3 consists of 16 residues. Germline values: CDR1 KGHSH, CDR2 LQKENI. Trimming pared 3 bases from V and 0 bases from J, leaving 14 bases between. DNA of the CDR3: TGTGCCAGCTCACCCCGGGGGGGCGACTTGAACACTGAAGCTTTCTTT. Its protein is CASSPRGGDLNTEAFF.

J is TRBJ1-4 and V is TRBV2; perhaps TRBD1 as D (5 bases). Deletions cut 4 bases from V and 8 bases from J, with 14 bases between. From germline, CDR1 is SNHLY and CDR2 FYNNEI. CDR3 length equals 14 residues. The CDR3 DNA is TGTGCCAGCAGTGGCGAAAGGGAGGGGGAAAAACTGTTTTTT. The encoded protein is CASSGEREGEKLFF.

The chain has TRBV18 and TRBJ1-1, with D unresolved. CDR1 KGHSH and CDR2 LQKENI come from the germline V gene. Trimming stripped 8 bases from V and 1 base from J, with 14 bases between. The CDR3 has 14 residues. CDR3 region: CASHLKPGNTEAFF. In DNA form, the CDR3 reads TGTGCCAGCCATCTGAAGCCGGGGAACACTGAAGCTTTCTTT.

The genes are TRBV18 and TRBJ2-5; 7 bases are shared with TRBD2. The junction had 1 base not matched to a gene; V was cut back by 2 bases and J by 4 bases. The germline V gene has CDR1 KGHSH and CDR2 LQKENI. The CDR3 is 13 amino acids. CDR3 loop: CASSPGEGETQYF. The CDR3 nucleotides read TGTGCCAGCTCACCAGGGGAGGGAGAGACCCAGTACTTC.

This sequence joins TRBV7-2 and TRBJ1-5; D not certain. The V gene's germline CDR1 is SGHTA and CDR2 FQGNSA. V gave up 1 base and J gave up 6 bases, with 10 bases separating them. This CDR3 has 14 amino acids. The CDR3 is CASSLVGEGQPQHF. The CDR3 nucleotides are TGTGCCAGCAGCTTAGTTGGCGAGGGTCAGCCCCAGCATTTT.

The chain links TRBV18 to TRBJ2-5; 9 bases are a match to TRBD1. CDR3 length equals 14 residues. In germline, CDR1 is KGHSH, CDR2 LQKENI. The V gene end was trimmed by 2 bases and the J gene end by 5 bases; junction bases not matched to a gene: 3. The CDR3, as DNA: TGTGCCAGCTCACCAACAGGGGGCTCGGAGACCCAGTACTTC. It encodes CASSPTGGSETQYF.

The gene calls are TRBV10-2 and TRBJ1-5; 10 bases fit TRBD1. The CDR3 consists of 16 residues. From germline, CDR1 is WSHSY and CDR2 SAAADI. Germline trimming cut 0 bases from V and 4 bases from J; bases unmatched to any gene: 3. The CDR3 DNA reads as TGCGCCAGCAGTGAGTCGGGACAGGGGAGAAATCAGCCCCAGCATTTT. It yields the protein CASSESGQGRNQPQHF.

The V call is TRBV10-3, the J call TRBJ2-3; the D is unclear. V was trimmed by 6 bases and J by 12 bases, leaving 19 bases between them. Germline CDR1 reads ENHRY; CDR2 reads SYGVKD. This CDR3 is built from 13 residues. The CDR3 DNA reads TGTGCCATCAGAGCCGTAGGGAACGGTCCACAGTATTTT. Encoded protein: CAIRAVGNGPQYF.

The chain is built from TRBV11-2 and TRBJ2-1, with 9 bases identical to TRBD2. After removal of 6 bases from V and 8 bases from J, the junction contained 20 bases not matched to a gene. Germline lookup yields CDR1 SGHAT and CDR2 FQNNGV. The CDR3 runs to 18 residues. This CDR3 reads CASRPSRASGITGDEQFF. The CDR3 nucleotides read TGTGCCAGCAGACCCAGTCGGGCTAGCGGGATCACGGGGGATGAGCAGTTCTTC.

This chain joins TRBV4-1 and TRBJ2-3; TRBD1 agrees at 8 bases. The germline CDR1 and CDR2 sequences are MGHRA and YSYEKL. The CDR3 totals 18 residues. The V gene end was trimmed by 1 base and the J gene end by 0 bases; junction bases not matched to a gene: 9. The CDR3 loop reads CASSQGQGTRYSTDTQYF. CDR3 DNA: TGCGCCAGCAGCCAAGGACAGGGGACCCGTTATAGCACAGATACGCAGTATTTT.

J is TRBJ2-1 and V is TRBV19; D might be TRBD2 (6 bases). The germline V and J ends were trimmed by 5 bases and 12 bases, with 17 bases remaining between them. Per the germline V gene, CDR1 is LNHDA and CDR2 is SQIVND (reference sequence). CDR3 size: 13 residues. The CDR3 here is CASSSSAEMGQFF. In nucleotides, the CDR3 is TGTGCCAGTAGTTCTAGCGCGGAGATGGGGCAGTTCTTC.

The chain couples TRBV4-2 to TRBJ2-7; D perhaps matches TRBD1 (5 bases). V dropped 2 bases and J dropped 5 bases, with 13 bases sitting between them. The CDR3 sequence is 14 residues long. Germline-derived CDR1 and CDR2 are LGHNA and YNFKEQ. This CDR3 is CASSQFQGADEQYF. The CDR3, as DNA: TGTGCCAGCAGCCAATTTCAGGGTGCCGACGAGCAGTACTTC.

The CDR3 nucleotides are TGTGCCAGCAGCTTAGCGGGTCCGAATGAGCAGTTCTTC. The encoded protein is CASSLAGPNEQFF. The J gene is TRBJ2-1, the V gene TRBV11-2; D gene unclear. Germline CDR1 and CDR2: SGHAT and FQNNGV. The CDR3 is made up of 13 amino acids. The V end was cut by 1 base, the J end by 7 bases, with 8 bases between.

The V call is TRBV4-1, the J call TRBJ2-7; 11 bases are shared with TRBD2. CDR1 and CDR2 from the germline V gene are MGHRA and YSYEKL. J gave up 3 bases and V 2 bases, and 3 bases lay outside the gene matches. The CDR3 consists of 15 residues. CDR3 region: CASSQSSGRDYEQYF. In DNA, the CDR3 is TGCGCCAGCAGCCAAAGTAGCGGGAGGGACTACGAGCAGTACTTC.

The CDR3 reads CASSRRGPDQPQHF. CDR3 nucleotide sequence: TGTGCCAGCAGTCGTCGGGGGCCGGATCAGCCCCAGCATTTT. The chain recombines TRBV6-5 with TRBJ1-5; a possible D gene is TRBD1 (6 bases). The germline V gene encodes CDR1 MNHEY and CDR2 SVGAGI. With 5 bases removed from V and 5 bases from J, the gap between germline ends came to 13 bases. The CDR3 runs 14 residues.

This chain connects TRBV6-5 to TRBJ1-1; the D is unclear. The CDR3 is 13 amino acids. V gave up 6 bases and J gave up 2 bases, with 10 bases separating them. CDR1 is MNHEY and CDR2 is SVGAGI in the germline V gene. The CDR3 sequence is CASRAGSNTEAFF. Here the CDR3 DNA reads TGTGCCAGCAGGGCAGGCTCCAACACTGAAGCTTTCTTT.